The present T cell receptor (beta chain) was sequenced within a study of metastatic and nonmetastatic thyroid tumors. Overall study: Blood and tumor or nodule tissue repertoires from malignant and benign thyroid patients were compared. Study conclusions and caveats: It was reported that TCR beta diversity was significantly higher in malignant thyroid tumors than benign nodules, in blood and tumor.

This clone was observed at least ten times. Its antigen is as yet unknown. The ends lost 6 bases at V and 8 bases at J; junction bases unmatched: 21. CDR3 size: 18 residues. The germline gives CDR1 MNHNS, CDR2 SASEGT. Ahead of thyroid surgery, no patient had received treatment of any kind. From the PCR reads, TCRdb re-called clones with MiXCR. This sample has around 35,000 clones, with 15% to 20% found just once. This chain connects TRBV6-1 to TRBJ1-4; 7 bases are a match to TRBD1. Source material: blood. The TCR was taken from a female donor with papillary thyroid cancer or a benign thyroid nodule (not recorded which). Some clones in this sample may be carry-over from other donors' samples. CDR3 protein: CASSPRRRGDGVREKLFF. The CDR3 DNA sequence: TGTGCCAGCAGCCCAAGGCGCAGGGGGGATGGGGTCAGAGAAAAACTGTTTTTT.